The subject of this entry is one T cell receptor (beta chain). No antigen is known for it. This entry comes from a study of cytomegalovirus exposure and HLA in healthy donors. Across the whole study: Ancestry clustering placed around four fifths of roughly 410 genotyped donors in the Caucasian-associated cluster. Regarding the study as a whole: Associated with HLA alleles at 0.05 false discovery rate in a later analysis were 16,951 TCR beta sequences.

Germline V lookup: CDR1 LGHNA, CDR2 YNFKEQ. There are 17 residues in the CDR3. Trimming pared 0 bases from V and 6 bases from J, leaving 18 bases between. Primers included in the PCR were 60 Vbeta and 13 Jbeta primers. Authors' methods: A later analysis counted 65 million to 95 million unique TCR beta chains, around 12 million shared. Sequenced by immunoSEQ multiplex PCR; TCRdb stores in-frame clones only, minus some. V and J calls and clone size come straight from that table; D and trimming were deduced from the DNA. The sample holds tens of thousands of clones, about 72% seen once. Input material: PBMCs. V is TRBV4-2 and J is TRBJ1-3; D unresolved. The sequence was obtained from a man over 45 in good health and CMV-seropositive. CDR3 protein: CASSQETDTGSENTIYF. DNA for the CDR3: TGTGCCAGCAGCCAAGAAACCGACACTGGGTCGGAAAACACCATATATTTT.